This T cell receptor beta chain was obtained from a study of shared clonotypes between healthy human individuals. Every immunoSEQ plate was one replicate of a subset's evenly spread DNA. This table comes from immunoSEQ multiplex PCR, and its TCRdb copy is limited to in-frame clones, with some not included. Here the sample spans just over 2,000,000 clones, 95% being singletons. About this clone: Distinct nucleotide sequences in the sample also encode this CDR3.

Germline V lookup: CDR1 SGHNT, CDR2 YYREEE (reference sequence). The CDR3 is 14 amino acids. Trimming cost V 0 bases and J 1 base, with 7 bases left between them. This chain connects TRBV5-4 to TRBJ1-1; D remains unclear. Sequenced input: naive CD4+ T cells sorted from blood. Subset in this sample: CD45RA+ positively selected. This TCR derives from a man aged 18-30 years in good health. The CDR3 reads CASSLEARNTEAFF. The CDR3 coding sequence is TGTGCCAGCAGCTTGGAAGCCAGGAACACTGAAGCTTTCTTT.